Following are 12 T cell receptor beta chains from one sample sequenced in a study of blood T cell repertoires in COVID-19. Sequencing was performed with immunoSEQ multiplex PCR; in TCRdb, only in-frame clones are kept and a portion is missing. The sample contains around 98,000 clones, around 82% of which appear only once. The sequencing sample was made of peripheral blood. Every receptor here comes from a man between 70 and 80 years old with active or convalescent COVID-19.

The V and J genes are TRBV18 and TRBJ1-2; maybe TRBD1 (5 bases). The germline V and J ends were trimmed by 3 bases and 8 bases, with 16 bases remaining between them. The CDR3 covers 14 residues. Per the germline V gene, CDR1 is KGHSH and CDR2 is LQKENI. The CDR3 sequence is CASSPDGTGVGYTF. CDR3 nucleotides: TGTGCCAGCTCACCCGACGGAACGGGGGTCGGCTACACCTTC. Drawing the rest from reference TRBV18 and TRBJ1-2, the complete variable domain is NAGVMQNPRHLVRRRGQEARLRCSPMKGHSHVYWYRQLPEEGLKFMVYLQKENIIDESGMPKERFSAEFPKEGPSILRIQQVVRGDSAAYFCASSPDGTGVGYTFGSGTRLTVV.

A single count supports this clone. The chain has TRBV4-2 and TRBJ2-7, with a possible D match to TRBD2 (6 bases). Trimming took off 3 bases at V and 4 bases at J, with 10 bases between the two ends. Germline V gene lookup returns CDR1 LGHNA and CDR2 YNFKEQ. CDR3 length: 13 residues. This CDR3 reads CASSHSGRYEQYF. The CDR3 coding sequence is TGTGCCAGCAGCCATAGCGGACGATACGAGCAGTACTTC.

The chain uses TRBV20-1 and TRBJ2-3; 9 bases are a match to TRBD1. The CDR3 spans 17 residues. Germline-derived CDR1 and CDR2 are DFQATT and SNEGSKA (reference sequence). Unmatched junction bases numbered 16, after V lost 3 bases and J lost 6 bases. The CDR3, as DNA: TGCAGTGCTAGTCCTGTTGAAGCTGACAGGGGGTTGGATACGCAGTATTTT. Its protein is CSASPVEADRGLDTQYF.

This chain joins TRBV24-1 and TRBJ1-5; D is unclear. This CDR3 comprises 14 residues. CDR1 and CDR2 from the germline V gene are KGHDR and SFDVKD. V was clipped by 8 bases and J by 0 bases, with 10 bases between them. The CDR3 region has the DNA TGTGCCACCAACTGGGCGTATAGCAATCAGCCCCAGCATTTT. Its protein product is CATNWAYSNQPQHF.

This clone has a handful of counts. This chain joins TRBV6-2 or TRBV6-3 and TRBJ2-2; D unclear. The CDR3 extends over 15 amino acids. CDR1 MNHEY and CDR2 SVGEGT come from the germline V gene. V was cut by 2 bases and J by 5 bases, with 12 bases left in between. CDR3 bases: TGTGCCAGCAGTTACACAGCCGCCAAGACCGGGGAGCTGTTTTTT. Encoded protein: CASSYTAAKTGELFF.

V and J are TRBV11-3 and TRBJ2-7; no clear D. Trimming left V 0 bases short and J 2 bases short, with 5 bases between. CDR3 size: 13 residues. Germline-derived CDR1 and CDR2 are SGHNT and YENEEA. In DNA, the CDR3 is TGTGCCAGCAGCTTAGAACTTGCCTACGAGCAGTACTTC. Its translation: CASSLELAYEQYF. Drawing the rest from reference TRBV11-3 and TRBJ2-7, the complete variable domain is EAGVVQSPRYKIIEKKQPVAFWCNPISGHNTLYWYLQNLGQGPELLIRYENEEAVDDSQLPKDRFSAERLKGVDSTLKIQPAELGDSAVYLCASSLELAYEQYFGPGTRLTVT.

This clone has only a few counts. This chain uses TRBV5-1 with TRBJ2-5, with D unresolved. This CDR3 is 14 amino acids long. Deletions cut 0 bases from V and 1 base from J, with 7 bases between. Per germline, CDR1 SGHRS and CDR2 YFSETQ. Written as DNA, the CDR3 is TGCGCCAGCAGCTTGGGCGTACTCCAAGAGACCCAGTACTTC. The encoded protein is CASSLGVLQETQYF. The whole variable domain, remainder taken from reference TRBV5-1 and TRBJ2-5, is KAGVTQTPRYLIKTRGQQVTLSCSPISGHRSVSWYQQTPGQGLQFLFEYFSETQRNKGNFPGRFSGRQFSNSRSEMNVSTLELGDSALYLCASSLGVLQETQYFGPGTRLLVL.

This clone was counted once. In DNA, the CDR3 is TGTGCCATCGCGGGCCAAAATGAGCAGTTCTTC. Its translation is CAIAGQNEQFF. The J gene is TRBJ2-1, the V gene TRBV10-3, with a possible D match to TRBD2 (5 bases). Germline-derived CDR1 and CDR2 are ENHRY and SYGVKD. This CDR3 has 11 residues. The V and J ends lost 8 bases and 7 bases respectively, with 9 bases between them.

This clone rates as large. The CDR3 region is CACQQGAVVTGELFF. The DNA for the CDR3 is TGTGCCTGCCAACAGGGGGCGGTGGTCACCGGGGAGCTGTTTTTT. The J gene is TRBJ2-2, the V gene TRBV30; 9 nucleotides align to TRBD1. Germline CDR1 and CDR2: GTSNPN and SVGIG (reference sequence). The ends lost 6 bases at V and 4 bases at J; junction bases unmatched: 9. This CDR3 has 15 residues.

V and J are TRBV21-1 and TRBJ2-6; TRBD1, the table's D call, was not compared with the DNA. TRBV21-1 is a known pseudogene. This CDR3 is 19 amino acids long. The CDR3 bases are TGTGCCAGCAGCCCATGTTTCAGACAGGGGTGGACTGGGGCCAACGTCCTGACTTTC. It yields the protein CASSPCFRQGWTGANVLTF.

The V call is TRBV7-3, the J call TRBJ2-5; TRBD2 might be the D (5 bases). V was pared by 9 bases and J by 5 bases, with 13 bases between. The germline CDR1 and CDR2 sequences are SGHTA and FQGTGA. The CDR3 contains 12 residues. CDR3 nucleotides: TGTGCCAGGAGGGCCGGGGAGGAGACCCAGTACTTC. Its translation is CARRAGEETQYF.

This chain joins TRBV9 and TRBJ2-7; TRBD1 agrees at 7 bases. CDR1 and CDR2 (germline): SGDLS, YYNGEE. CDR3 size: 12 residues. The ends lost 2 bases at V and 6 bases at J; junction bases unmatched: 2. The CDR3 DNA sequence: TGTGCCAGCAGCGTCACAGGGGTCGAGCAGTACTTC. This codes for CASSVTGVEQYF.